This T cell receptor (beta chain) is drawn from a study of radiotherapy plus CTLA-4 blockade in lung cancer. This clone showed up just once. Repertoires were generated with immunoSEQ multiplex PCR, while TCRdb's copy carries only in-frame clones and drops some. The top ten hold about 27% of the sample, which has fewer than 55,000 clones, around 83% seen once. There are 13 residues in the CDR3. Germline V gene sequence: CDR1 SGHTA, CDR2 FQGNSA. V was clipped by 7 bases and J by 9 bases, with 16 bases between them. The receptor was isolated from a human donor with non-small cell lung cancer whose response to radiotherapy plus ipilimumab could not be evaluated. The sample here was peripheral blood, taken from a patient treated with radiotherapy plus ipilimumab. V and J are TRBV7-2 and TRBJ2-1, with D perhaps matching TRBD2 (6 bases). The CDR3 nucleotides are TGTGCCAGCATCATTGTCCGGGGAGGTGAGCAGTTCTTC. This encodes CASIIVRGGEQFF.